This TCR beta chain appears in the sequencing data of a study of T cells in Graves' hyperthyroidism and ophthalmopathy. Study-level background: Peripheral blood samples were taken at initial diagnosis, prior to any treatment. Whole-study results and caveats: Most clonotypes expanded in the thyroid (above 0.001) were also present in blood. Ophthalmopathy was separated from stable hyperthyroidism by a 13 V-J model.

Authors of the study amplified TCR beta CDR3 regions from RNA transcripts. HTBI primers were the set used in a first-round RT-PCR of the TCR CDR3. TCRdb redid the calling of the multiplex PCR reads with MiXCR, one entry per CDR3 protein. The repertoire has 400,000 to 550,000 distinct CDR3 sequences, approximately 25% of them found once; the top ten carry about 11%. As to this clonotype: The antigen is undetermined.

Uncontrolled infections, other autoimmune diseases, pregnancy or lactation led to exclusion of patients. CDR1 is SGHAT, CDR2 FQDESV, per germline (reference sequence). The CDR3 extends over 16 amino acids. Trimming removed 0 bases from V and 5 bases from J; junction bases left unmatched: 3. The receptor's source is a woman in her twenties or thirties with Graves' ophthalmopathy. This chain links TRBV11-1 with TRBJ2-7; 14 bases fit TRBD2. What was sequenced was blood. The CDR3 reads CASSLASGLAGDEQYF. The CDR3 bases are TGTGCCAGCAGCTTAGCGTCGGGACTAGCGGGAGACGAGCAGTACTTC.